Listed below are T cell receptor beta chains from one sample, sequenced in a study of shared clonotypes between healthy human individuals. This table comes from immunoSEQ multiplex PCR, and its TCRdb copy is limited to in-frame clones, with some not included. The sample carries about 2.1 million clones, about 92% recorded once. Material: naive CD8+ T cells from PBMCs. The receptors shown here come from a man younger than 35 in good health. Some clones in this sample may be carry-over from other donors' samples. Both conserved end residues are part of each CDR3. The D gene is left open where the match is weak. Expanded clones get a size class; other rows say once, few or many, or leave the size out.

cdr3_length	v_call	j_call	clone_size	d_call	cdr3_aa	cdr3_nt
12	TRBV7-8	TRBJ2-3	once	.	CASSPNTDTQYF	TGTGCCAGCAGCCCCAACACAGATACGCAGTATTTT
13	TRBV7-9	TRBJ2-7	few	.	CASGHFSQPEQYF	TGTGCCAGCGGCCATTTCAGCCAGCCCGAGCAGTACTTC
14	TRBV18	TRBJ1-1	.	.	CASSPPGHPYEAFF	TGTGCCAGCTCACCACCGGGTCACCCATATGAAGCTTTCTTT
13	TRBV29-1	TRBJ2-7	.	TRBD2	CSGTSGNSYEQYF	TGCAGCGGGACTAGCGGCAATTCCTACGAGCAGTACTTC
15	TRBV7-2	TRBJ2-3	once	TRBD1	CASSSTGDNTDTQYF	TGTGCCAGCAGCTCGACAGGGGACAACACAGATACGCAGTATTTT
11	TRBV6-5	TRBJ2-1	.	.	CASSYAREQFF	TGTGCCAGCAGTTACGCAAGGGAGCAGTTCTTC
14	TRBV19	TRBJ1-1	.	TRBD1	CASSITGVPTEAFF	TGTGCCAGTAGTATTACAGGGGTACCGACTGAAGCTTTCTTT
12	TRBV27	TRBJ2-1	.	.	CASSPTYNEQFF	TGTGCCAGCAGTCCTACCTACAATGAGCAGTTCTTC
11	TRBV4-1	TRBJ1-2	.	.	CASSQEGPFYF	TGCGCCAGCAGCCAAGAGGGGCCGTTCTACTTC
16	TRBV27	TRBJ2-3	.	TRBD1	CASRDLQGEGTDTQYF	TGTGCCAGCAGGGACTTACAGGGGGAGGGCACAGATACGCAGTATTTT
16	TRBV7-9	TRBJ2-7	.	.	CASSLPSDPISYEQYF	TGTGCCAGCAGCTTACCGTCCGACCCAATCTCCTACGAGCAGTACTTC
14	TRBV30	TRBJ2-5	.	.	CAWKYQGLWETQYF	TGTGCCTGGAAGTATCAGGGTTTATGGGAGACCCAGTACTTC
17	TRBV15	TRBJ1-2	once	.	CATSRDLGGPKLGGYTF	TGTGCCACCAGCAGAGACCTGGGGGGACCCAAGTTAGGTGGCTACACCTTC
19	TRBV19	TRBJ2-1	.	TRBD2	CASSSSGLAGSGSYNEQFF	TGTGCCAGTAGTAGTTCCGGACTAGCGGGATCAGGCTCCTACAATGAGCAGTTCTTC
18	TRBV5-1	TRBJ2-7	.	TRBD2	CASSSNLGLAGNSYEQYF	TGCGCCAGCAGCTCGAACCTAGGACTAGCGGGTAACTCCTACGAGCAGTACTTC
17	TRBV27	TRBJ2-1	.	TRBD2	CASSNPGVGGNYNEQFF	TGTGCCAGCAGTAACCCCGGGGTGGGGGGGAACTACAATGAGCAGTTCTTC
13	TRBV19	TRBJ1-2	once	TRBD1	CASSTGTGYGYTF	TGTGCCAGTAGTACAGGGACAGGCTATGGCTACACCTTC
15	TRBV4-3	TRBJ2-1	.	.	CASSHGGLTYNEQFF	TGCGCCAGCAGCCACGGCGGGTTAACTTACAATGAGCAGTTCTTC
17	TRBV5-1	TRBJ1-1	once	.	CASSLIPPAGVNTEAFF	TGCGCCAGCAGCTTGATCCCTCCCGCCGGGGTGAACACTGAAGCTTTCTTT
15	TRBV19	TRBJ2-3	.	TRBD2	CASSSLGGNTDTQYF	TGTGCCAGTAGTTCTTTGGGGGGGAACACAGATACGCAGTATTTT